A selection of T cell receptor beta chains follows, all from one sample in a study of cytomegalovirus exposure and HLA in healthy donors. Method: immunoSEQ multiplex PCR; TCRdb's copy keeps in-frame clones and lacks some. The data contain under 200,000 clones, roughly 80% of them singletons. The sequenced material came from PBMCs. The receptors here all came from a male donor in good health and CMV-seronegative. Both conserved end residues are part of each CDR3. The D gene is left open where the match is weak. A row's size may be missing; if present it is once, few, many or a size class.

CASSQDAGADYGYTF	TGCGCCAGCAGCCAAGACGCAGGGGCCGACTATGGCTACACCTTC	-	-	TRBV4-3	TRBJ1-2
CASSQDPKDTGELFF	TGCGCCAGCAGCCAAGACCCTAAGGACACCGGAGAGCTGTTTTTT	-	-	TRBV4-1	TRBJ2-2
CASSFRQGNTEAFF	TGTGCCAGCAGCTTCAGACAGGGGAACACTGAAGCTTTCTTT	TRBD1	few	TRBV7-9	TRBJ1-1
CASIGTGLTWGTEAFF	TGTGCCAGCATAGGGACAGGGTTAACTTGGGGCACTGAAGCTTTCTTT	TRBD1	-	TRBV2	TRBJ1-1
CASSDRGPLWF	TGTGCCAGCAGTGACAGGGGCCCCCTTTGGTTC	TRBD1	-	TRBV6-6	TRBJ2-7
CASSPRDRGFNTEAFF	TGTGCCAGCTCACCCCGGGACAGGGGATTTAACACTGAAGCTTTCTTT	TRBD1	-	TRBV18	TRBJ1-1
CASSPDMFLNTEAFF	TGTGCCAGCTCACCCGACATGTTTCTGAACACTGAAGCTTTCTTT	-	-	TRBV18	TRBJ1-1
CASTRAGCGYTF	TGTGCCAGCACCCGGGCGGGGTGTGGCTACACCTTC	-	-	TRBV6-5	TRBJ1-2
CASSSGVQETQYF	TGTGCCAGCAGTTCGGGGGTCCAGGAGACCCAGTACTTC	-	few	TRBV28	TRBJ2-5
CASSLDRTDTDTQYF	TGTGCCAGCAGCCTAGACAGGACAGACACAGATACGCAGTATTTT	-	-	TRBV27	TRBJ2-3
CASTRYLTRKEGGPSEQYF	TGCGCCAGCACCCGATATCTTACCAGGAAGGAGGGAGGACCTTCCGAGCAGTACTTC	-	-	TRBV4-3	TRBJ2-7
CASSQAEVSNQPQHF	TGCGCCAGCAGCCAAGCGGAGGTTAGCAATCAGCCCCAGCATTTT	-	-	TRBV4-1	TRBJ1-5
CASSVRGNQPQHF	TGTGCCAGCAGCGTAAGGGGGAATCAGCCCCAGCATTTT	-	-	TRBV7-8	TRBJ1-5
CASSSPDRANYGYTF	TGTGCCAGCAGCTCTCCCGACAGAGCTAACTATGGCTACACCTTC	-	-	TRBV5-6	TRBJ1-2
CATSRGQGKNIQYF	TGTGCCACCAGCAGGGGACAGGGCAAAAACATTCAGTACTTC	TRBD1	-	TRBV15	TRBJ2-4
CASSQETAISSYEQYF	TGCGCCAGCAGCCAAGAGACAGCTATTAGCTCCTACGAGCAGTACTTC	-	-	TRBV4-1	TRBJ2-7
CASSTLQGVYEQYF	TGTGCCAGTAGTACTCTACAGGGGGTGTACGAGCAGTACTTC	TRBD1	-	TRBV19	TRBJ2-7
CASSPQGVNTEAFF	TGTGCCAGCTCACCACAGGGGGTGAACACTGAAGCTTTCTTT	-	once	TRBV18	TRBJ1-1
CASKLKSEKLFF	TGTGCCAGCAAACTAAAAAGTGAAAAACTGTTTTTT	-	-	TRBV28	TRBJ1-4
CASSPLAGVNNEQFF	TGCGCCAGCAGTCCTCTAGCGGGGGTAAACAATGAGCAGTTCTTC	TRBD2	-	TRBV10-1	TRBJ2-1
CASSTPADTQYF	TGTGCCAGTAGTACCCCGGCAGATACGCAGTATTTT	-	-	TRBV19	TRBJ2-3
CASSNRPGQGNTEAFF	TGTGCCAGCAGCAACCGTCCGGGACAGGGGAACACTGAAGCTTTCTTT	TRBD1	-	TRBV7-8	TRBJ1-1
CASSLVAAENTGELFF	TGCGCCAGCAGCTTGGTTGCGGCTGAGAACACCGGGGAGCTGTTTTTT	-	-	TRBV5-1	TRBJ2-2
CASSLAHSYEQYF	TGTGCCAGCAGCTTGGCCCACTCCTACGAGCAGTACTTC	-	-	TRBV5-8	TRBJ2-7
CASSYSRNYEQYF	TGTGCCAGCAGTTACTCCAGAAATTACGAGCAGTACTTC	-	-	TRBV6-6	TRBJ2-7
CASSLAGAKNIQYF	TGTGCCAGCAGCTTAGCGGGAGCCAAAAACATTCAGTACTTC	-	-	TRBV5-6	TRBJ2-4
CASRFLEGNQPQHF	TGTGCCAGCAGATTTTTGGAGGGCAATCAGCCCCAGCATTTT	-	-	TRBV6-5	TRBJ1-5
CASSFERESEQFF	TGTGCCAGCAGCTTTGAGCGGGAAAGTGAGCAGTTCTTC	TRBD2	-	TRBV7-3	TRBJ2-1
CASSSPSGRTNEQFF	TGTGCCAGCAGTTCCCCTAGCGGGAGGACGAATGAGCAGTTCTTC	TRBD2	-	TRBV28	TRBJ2-1
CASSRQSWGETQYF	TGTGCCAGCAGTCGACAGAGCTGGGGAGAGACCCAGTACTTC	-	-	TRBV27	TRBJ2-5
CASSVGLGPSYEQYF	TGTGCCAGCAGCGTAGGGCTGGGGCCGTCCTACGAGCAGTACTTC	-	-	TRBV9	TRBJ2-7
CASSEPRAYEQYF	TGTGCCAGCAGCGAACCCCGAGCCTACGAGCAGTACTTC	-	few	TRBV6-1	TRBJ2-7
CASSNRGQHF	TGTGCCAGCAGTAACCGGGGACAGCATTTT	-	-	TRBV28	TRBJ1-5
CASSLAASYEQYF	TGTGCCAGCAGTTTGGCGGCGTCCTACGAGCAGTACTTC	-	-	TRBV27	TRBJ2-7
CASSVVGLAAYNEQFF	TGTGCCAGCAGCGTAGTGGGGCTAGCGGCCTACAATGAGCAGTTCTTC	TRBD2	-	TRBV9	TRBJ2-1
CASSPRLAGGSNEQFF	TGTGCCAGCAGCCCTCGACTAGCGGGAGGGAGCAATGAGCAGTTCTTC	TRBD2	-	TRBV7-6	TRBJ2-1
CASSLRQGGEKLFF	TGTGCCAGCAGCTTACGGCAGGGCGGTGAAAAACTGTTTTTT	-	-	TRBV7-9	TRBJ1-4
CASSYRQRNTEAFF	TGTGCCAGCAGTTACCGACAGAGGAACACTGAAGCTTTCTTT	-	few	TRBV6-5	TRBJ1-1
CASSESAGGRSYEQYF	TGTGCCAGCAGTGAATCGGCTGGCGGAAGGTCCTACGAGCAGTACTTC	-	-	TRBV25-1	TRBJ2-7
CASSENRANEQFF	TGTGCCAGCAGTGAAAACAGGGCCAATGAGCAGTTCTTC	-	few	TRBV6-1	TRBJ2-1
CASSFQGRTGELFF	TGTGCCAGCAGTTTTCAGGGGCGAACCGGGGAGCTGTTTTTT	-	-	TRBV27	TRBJ2-2
CASSITGSGEKLSF	TGTGCCAGCAGCATCACAGGGTCGGGTGAAAAACTGTCTTTT	-	-	TRBV7-8	TRBJ1-4
CASSPASGGSYEQYF	TGTGCCAGCAGTCCGGCTAGCGGGGGCTCCTACGAGCAGTACTTC	TRBD2	-	TRBV28	TRBJ2-7
CASSRGDSTYEQYF	TGTGCCAGCAGTCGCGGGGACAGCACCTACGAGCAGTACTTC	-	-	TRBV6-5	TRBJ2-7
CASSPAGGKNIQYF	TGTGCCAGCAGCCCAGCGGGAGGGAAAAACATTCAGTACTTC	TRBD2	few	TRBV28	TRBJ2-4
CASSQDKRGPTNEKLFF	TGCGCCAGCAGCCAAGATAAGAGGGGGCCAACTAATGAAAAACTGTTTTTT	TRBD1	-	TRBV4-1	TRBJ1-4
CASSLGLAASTDTQYF	TGTGCCAGTAGTTTGGGACTAGCGGCAAGCACAGATACGCAGTATTTT	TRBD2	-	TRBV19	TRBJ2-3
CASTVVRSGANVLTF	TGTGCCAGCACCGTTGTCCGGTCTGGGGCCAACGTCCTGACTTTC	-	-	TRBV6-1	TRBJ2-6
CASSPPSGLVFF	TGTGCCAGCAGCCCCCCCTCCGGACTAGTGTTTTTT	-	-	TRBV21-1	TRBJ2-2
CASSLGQGGGYTF	TGCGCCAGCAGCCTTGGACAGGGTGGTGGCTACACCTTC	TRBD1	-	TRBV5-1	TRBJ1-2
CASSPRRGLLNTEAFF	TGTGCCAGCAGCCCAAGGCGAGGGCTTCTGAACACTGAAGCTTTCTTT	-	-	TRBV5-5	TRBJ1-1